The clone carrying this T cell receptor (beta chain) was found many times. Its antigen is unknown. The entry originates in a study of molecular identifiers for immune sequencing clone quantification. Study conclusions and caveats: Shared barcodes on identical TCR molecules could underestimate the sizes of highly expanded clones.

TCR libraries were built in bulk with a published protocol and specific TCR primers. TCRdb ran MiXCR on the PCR reads and lists one entry per CDR3 protein. In the table there are about 640,000 distinct CDR3 sequences, approximately 20% of which are singletons. V was pared by 10 bases and J by 3 bases, with 21 bases between. Per germline, CDR1 MDHEN and CDR2 SYDVKM. This CDR3 comprises 15 residues. The sample taken for sequencing was naive CD8+ T cells from blood, with Jurkat cell RNA spiked in. Subset meaning: FACS-sorted CD8+CD4-CCR7+CD45RA+ naive T cells. This TCR was recovered from a human donor in good health. Some libraries in this study had Jurkat cell RNA spiked in. The J gene is TRBJ1-1, the V gene TRBV28, with D perhaps TRBD1 (6 bases). CDR3 sequence reads: CATSLRGARHTEAFF. The CDR3 DNA sequence: TGTGCCACCTCTCTTCGGGGGGCTAGGCACACTGAAGCTTTCTTT.